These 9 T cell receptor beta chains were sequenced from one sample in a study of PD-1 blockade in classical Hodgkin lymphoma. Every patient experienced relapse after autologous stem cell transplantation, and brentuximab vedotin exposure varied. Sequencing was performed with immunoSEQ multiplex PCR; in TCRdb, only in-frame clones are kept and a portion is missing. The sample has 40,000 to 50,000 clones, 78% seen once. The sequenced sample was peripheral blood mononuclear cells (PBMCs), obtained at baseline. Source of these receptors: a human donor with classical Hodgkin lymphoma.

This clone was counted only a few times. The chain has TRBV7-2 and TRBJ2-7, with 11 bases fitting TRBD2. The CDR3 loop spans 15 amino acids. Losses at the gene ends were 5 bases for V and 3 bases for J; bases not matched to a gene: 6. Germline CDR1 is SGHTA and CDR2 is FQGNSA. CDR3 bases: TGTGCCAGCAGCGCGTCTAGCGGGGGGTTCTACGAGCAGTACTTC. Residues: CASSASSGGFYEQYF.

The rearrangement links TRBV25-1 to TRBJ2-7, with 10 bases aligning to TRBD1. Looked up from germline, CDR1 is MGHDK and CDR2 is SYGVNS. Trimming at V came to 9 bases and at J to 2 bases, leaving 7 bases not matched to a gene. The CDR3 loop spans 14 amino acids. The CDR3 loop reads CASTKTGGPYEQYF. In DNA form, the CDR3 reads TGTGCCAGTACCAAGACAGGGGGCCCCTACGAGCAGTACTTC.

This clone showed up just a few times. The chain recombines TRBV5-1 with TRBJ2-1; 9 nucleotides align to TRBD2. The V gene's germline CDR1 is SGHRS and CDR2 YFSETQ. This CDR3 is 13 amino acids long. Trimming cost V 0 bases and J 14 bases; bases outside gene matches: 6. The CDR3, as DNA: TGCGCCAGCAGCTTGGAGGGGACTAGCAATAAGTTCTTC. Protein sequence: CASSLEGTSNKFF.

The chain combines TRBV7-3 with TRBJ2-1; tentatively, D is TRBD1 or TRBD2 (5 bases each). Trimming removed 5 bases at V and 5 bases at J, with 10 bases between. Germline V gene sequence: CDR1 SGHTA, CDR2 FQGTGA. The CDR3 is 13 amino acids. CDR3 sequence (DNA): TGTGCCAGCAGCCCGGGACCCAACAATGAGCAGTTCTTC. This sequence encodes CASSPGPNNEQFF.

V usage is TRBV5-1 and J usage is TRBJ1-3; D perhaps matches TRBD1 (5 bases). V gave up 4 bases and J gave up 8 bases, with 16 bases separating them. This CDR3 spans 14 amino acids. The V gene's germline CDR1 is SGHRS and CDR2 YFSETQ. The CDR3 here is CASSLTAVGDTIYF. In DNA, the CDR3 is TGCGCCAGCAGCCTGACAGCGGTTGGGGACACCATATATTTT.

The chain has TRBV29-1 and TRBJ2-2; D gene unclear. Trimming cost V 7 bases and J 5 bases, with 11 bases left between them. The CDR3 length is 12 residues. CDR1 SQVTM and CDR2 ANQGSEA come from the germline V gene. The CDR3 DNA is TGCAGCGCGACCGCCTCTACCGGGGAGCTGTTTTTT. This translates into CSATASTGELFF.

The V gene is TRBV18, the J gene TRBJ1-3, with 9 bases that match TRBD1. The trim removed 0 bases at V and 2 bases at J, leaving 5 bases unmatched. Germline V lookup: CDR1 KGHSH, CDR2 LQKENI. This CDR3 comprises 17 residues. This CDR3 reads CASSPPGQGGPGNTIYF. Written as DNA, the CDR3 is TGTGCCAGCTCACCACCGGGACAGGGTGGACCTGGAAACACCATATATTTT. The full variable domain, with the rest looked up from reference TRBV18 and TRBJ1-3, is NAGVMQNPRHLVRRRGQEARLRCSPMKGHSHVYWYRQLPEEGLKFMVYLQKENIIDESGMPKERFSAEFPKEGPSILRIQQVVRGDSAAYFCASSPPGQGGPGNTIYFGEGSWLTVV.

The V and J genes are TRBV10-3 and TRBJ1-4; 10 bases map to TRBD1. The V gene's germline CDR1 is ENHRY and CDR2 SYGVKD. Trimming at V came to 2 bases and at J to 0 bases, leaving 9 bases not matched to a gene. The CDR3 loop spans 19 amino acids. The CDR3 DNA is TGTGCCATCAGTGAGGCCGGGACAGGGGCCCAATCAACTAATGAAAAACTGTTTTTT. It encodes CAISEAGTGAQSTNEKLFF.

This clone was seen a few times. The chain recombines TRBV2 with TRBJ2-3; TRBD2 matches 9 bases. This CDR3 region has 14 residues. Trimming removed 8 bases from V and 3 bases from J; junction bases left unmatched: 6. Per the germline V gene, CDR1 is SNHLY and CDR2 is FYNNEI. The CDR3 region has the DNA TGTGCCAGCGCAGGACTAGCGCCGACAGATACGCAGTATTTT. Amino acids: CASAGLAPTDTQYF.